Detailed here is one TCR beta chain. The antigen is not known. These data belong to a study of long-term antiretroviral therapy in people with HIV. V gave up 7 bases and J gave up 1 base, with 8 bases separating them. Germline V CDR1 and CDR2: SGHTS, YDEGEE. The length of the CDR3 is 12 residues. Study findings and constraints: Adherence to ART, viral resistance and therapy changes lacked any data.

Survey-level immunoSEQ v3.0 assays were run. Using immunoSEQ multiplex PCR, the repertoire was profiled, and TCRdb retains in-frame clones only, with some absent. The sample carries about 34,000 clones, 83% recorded once. There was at least one pre-ART PBMC sample for each donor, plus at least two post-ART PBMC samples. The specimen comprised unsorted PBMCs, sampled 0.4 years before starting antiretroviral therapy. This chain connects TRBV5-8 to TRBJ2-5; TRBD1 is a possible D gene (5 bases). This sequence originates from a man between 18 and 35 years old with HIV. Here the CDR3 DNA reads TGTGCCAGCCGACAGATCCAAGAGACCCAGTACTTC. Translated: CASRQIQETQYF. The variable domain in full, completed from reference TRBV5-8 and TRBJ2-5, reads EAGVTQSPTHLIKTRGQQATLRCSPISGHTSVYWYQQALGLGLQFLLWYDEGEERNRGNFPPRFSGRQFPNYSSELNVNALELEDSALYLCASRQIQETQYFGPGTRLLVL.